This T cell receptor (beta chain) was profiled in a study of beta chain features in type 1 diabetes. General study results and limits: Type 1 diabetes patients had TCRB CDR3s that were shorter (moderately but significantly so) in all four CD4+ subsets.

Isolated RNA was reverse transcribed in full, so expressed TCRB transcripts were sequenced. Sequencing was performed with immunoSEQ multiplex PCR; in TCRdb, only in-frame clones are kept and a portion is missing. The table lists almost 350,000 clones, 20% of them singletons, with around 0.044% in the top ten. V lost 1 base and J lost 0, with 12 bases in between. The germline V gene encodes CDR1 GTSNPN and CDR2 SVGIG (reference sequence). There are 15 residues in the CDR3. As to this clone: The antigen remains unidentified.

Per donor, one heparinised blood draw averaged approximately 120 mL. The V and J genes are TRBV30 and TRBJ1-2; TRBD1 might be the D (6 bases). The source material was naive CD4+ T cells from blood. This TCR was sampled from a woman younger than 30 in good health. The CDR3 loop is CAWSGRGGSNYGYTF. The DNA for the CDR3 is TGTGCCTGGAGTGGGCGGGGGGGCTCTAACTATGGCTACACCTTC.